The 15 T cell receptor beta chains given below trace back to one sample, sequenced in a study of control samples from healthy donors and cancer patients. Here immunoSEQ multiplex PCR was the method, and the copy in TCRdb shows in-frame clones only, minus some. Here the sample spans about 230,000 clones, about four fifths being singletons. The sequenced sample was PBMCs. These receptors were collected from a woman aged 60-75 years with lung cancer.

The rearrangement links TRBV6-4 to TRBJ2-1, with 7 bases identical to TRBD2. This CDR3 spans 13 amino acids. Unmatched junction bases numbered 4, after V lost 2 bases and J lost 9 bases. CDR1 is MRHNA and CDR2 is SNTAGT in the germline V gene. DNA for the CDR3: TGTGCCAGCAGTGACCGACTAGCCGCTGAGCAGTTCTTC. This gives the protein CASSDRLAAEQFF.

The rearrangement uses TRBV5-8 and TRBJ1-5, with D uncertain. This CDR3 is built from 11 residues. Germline CDR1 is SGHTS and CDR2 is YDEGEE. V was pared by 0 bases and J by 13 bases, with 8 bases between. CDR3 DNA sequence: TGTGCCAGCAGCTTGGCAGGTCATCAGCATTTT. Its protein product is CASSLAGHQHF.

This clone was detected once. The genes are TRBV24-1 and TRBJ2-5; D is unclear. The CDR3 runs to 14 residues. Trimming cost V 3 bases and J 2 bases, with 9 bases left between them. Germline-derived CDR1 and CDR2 are KGHDR and SFDVKD. CDR3: CATSDRTVQETQYF. The CDR3 DNA reads TGTGCCACCAGTGATCGGACCGTACAAGAGACCCAGTACTTC.

V and J are TRBV5-1 and TRBJ2-5; tentative D call: TRBD2 (6 bases). V was shortened by 0 bases and J by 5 bases, with 11 bases between the two germline ends. CDR3 size: 14 residues. Germline V gene sequence: CDR1 SGHRS, CDR2 YFSETQ. CDR3 loop: CASSLAGGLETQYF. CDR3 sequence (DNA): TGCGCCAGCAGCTTGGCCGGGGGATTGGAGACCCAGTACTTC. The full variable domain, in which reference TRBV5-1 and TRBJ2-5 provide the parts outside the CDR3, is KAGVTQTPRYLIKTRGQQVTLSCSPISGHRSVSWYQQTPGQGLQFLFEYFSETQRNKGNFPGRFSGRQFSNSRSEMNVSTLELGDSALYLCASSLAGGLETQYFGPGTRLLVL.

The V gene is TRBV5-1, the J gene TRBJ1-1; TRBD1 aligns across 10 bases. This CDR3 spans 15 amino acids. The V segment lost 0 bases and the J segment 4 bases; nucleotides outside the gene matches: 3. Germline-derived CDR1 and CDR2 are SGHRS and YFSETQ. The CDR3 sequence: CASSLGQGASTEAFF. The CDR3 bases are TGCGCCAGCAGCTTGGGACAGGGGGCAAGCACTGAAGCTTTCTTT.

This clone has a single count. The rearrangement uses TRBV7-8 and TRBJ2-7; TRBD2 matches 10 bases. The CDR3 is 18 amino acids. Germline trimming cut 5 bases from V and 3 bases from J; bases unmatched to any gene: 16. Germline V gene lookup returns CDR1 SGHVS and CDR2 FQNEAQ. CDR3 in amino acids: CASSPRSSGRPAVYEQYF. CDR3 DNA: TGTGCCAGCAGCCCTCGGAGTAGCGGGAGGCCGGCTGTCTACGAGCAGTACTTC.

V gene TRBV5-1 combines with J gene TRBJ1-1, with D unclear. CDR3 size: 12 residues. Trimming took 0 bases from V and 8 from J, leaving 8 bases between them. In germline, CDR1 is SGHRS, CDR2 YFSETQ. The CDR3 loop is CASSLEDREAFF. The CDR3 region has the DNA TGCGCCAGCAGCTTGGAGGATAGGGAAGCTTTCTTT.

Concerning this clone: A much more abundant neighbour one base away suggests this may be a read error. This same CDR3 is encoded by further DNA sequences in the sample. V is TRBV10-3 and J is TRBJ2-1; D might be TRBD1 (9 bases). The CDR3 sequence is 17 residues long. Trimming stripped 10 bases from V and 7 bases from J, with 29 bases between. Germline V gene data show CDR1 as ENHRY and CDR2 as SYGVKD. CDR3: CATRAGGGGTGSNEQFF. CDR3 nucleotide sequence: TGTGCCACCCGTGCGGGGGGCGGGGGGACAGGGTCGAATGAGCAGTTCTTC.

This chain connects TRBV7-2 to TRBJ2-1; D possibly corresponds to TRBD2 (5 bases). Germline CDR1 and CDR2: SGHTA and FQGNSA. V lost 0 bases and J lost 1, with 7 bases in between. The CDR3 is 15 residues long. The CDR3 bases are TGTGCCAGCAGCTTAGCAGGACTTTCCTACAATGAGCAGTTCTTC. It specifies CASSLAGLSYNEQFF.

The V gene is TRBV11-2, the J gene TRBJ2-7; 13 positions agree with TRBD2. V lost 1 base and J lost 4; bases outside the gene matches: 1. Germline values: CDR1 SGHAT, CDR2 FQNNGV. The CDR3 has 15 residues. CDR3 nucleotides: TGTGCCAGCAGCTTAGGACTAGCGGGGGGATACGAGCAGTACTTC. Amino acids: CASSLGLAGGYEQYF.

V is TRBV27 and J is TRBJ1-1; D is possibly TRBD1 (5 bases). V lost 2 bases to trimming and J lost 3 bases, with 10 bases between them. Germline CDR1 reads MNHEY; CDR2 reads SMNVEV (reference sequence). This CDR3 contains 14 residues. The CDR3 DNA reads as TGTGCCAGCAGTTTAGGGGGTTCCGACACTGAAGCTTTCTTT. Its translation is CASSLGGSDTEAFF.

V usage is TRBV7-9 and J usage is TRBJ1-5; D gene unclear. Trimming cost V 3 bases and J 11 bases, with 11 bases left between them. There are 12 residues in the CDR3. Germline loops: CDR1 SEHNR, CDR2 FQNEAQ (reference sequence). CDR3 nucleotide sequence: TGTGCCAGCAGCTTGGCAGTCGGTACCCAGCATTTT. Protein product: CASSLAVGTQHF. Combining the CDR3 with reference TRBV7-9 and TRBJ1-5 gives the whole variable domain DTGVSQNPRHKITKRGQNVTFRCDPISEHNRLYWYRQTLGQGPEFLTYFQNEAQLEKSRLLSDRFSAERPKGSFSTLEIQRTEQGDSAMYLCASSLAVGTQHFGDGTRLSIL.

The chain joins TRBV3-1 (or the pseudogene TRBV3-2) to TRBJ1-3; D might be TRBD1 (5 bases). The CDR3 is made up of 16 amino acids. The V gene's germline CDR1 is LGHDT and CDR2 YNNKEL (reference sequence). V shed 4 bases and J shed 2 bases, with 15 bases lying between them. CDR3 nucleotides: TGTGCCAGCAGCCCCTCGGCATCGGGGGCTGGAAACACCATATATTTT. Amino acids: CASSPSASGAGNTIYF.

This chain links TRBV7-3 with TRBJ2-3; D call uncertain. The CDR3 is made up of 15 amino acids. Trimming pared 0 bases from V and 2 bases from J, leaving 9 bases between. Germline CDR1 SGHTA, CDR2 FQGTGA. The CDR3 reads CASSLTAETTDTQYF. CDR3 nucleotide sequence: TGTGCCAGCAGCTTAACGGCGGAGACCACAGATACGCAGTATTTT.

V is TRBV21-1 and J is TRBJ2-7; TRBD2, the table's D call, lacks a check against the DNA. TRBV21-1 is an annotated pseudogene. The length of the CDR3 is 11 residues. The CDR3 protein is CASSRRLVEYF. In nucleotides, the CDR3 is TGTGCCAGCAGCCGACGACTAGTTGAGTACTTC.